This T cell receptor beta chain was recorded in a study of cytomegalovirus exposure and HLA in healthy donors. The germline V gene has CDR1 MNHNS and CDR2 SASEGT. V shed 8 bases, J shed 8 bases, and the junction held 11 bases outside the gene matches. The CDR3 loop spans 15 amino acids. The PCR ran on 60 Vbeta and 13 Jbeta primers. Repertoires were generated with immunoSEQ multiplex PCR, while TCRdb's copy carries only in-frame clones and drops some. The repertoire has roughly 110,000 clones, about 81% of them found once; the top ten carry roughly 2.7%. Overall study findings and caveats: Available immune exposure information was restricted to CMV serostatus only.

This clone has a handful of counts. The antigen is not known. The receptor was derived from a man aged 25 to 40 in good health and CMV-seropositive. The sequencing sample was made of PBMCs. The chain is built from TRBV6-1 and TRBJ1-4, with 10 bases that match TRBD1. The CDR3 bases are TGTGCCAGCGGGACAGGGGCGGCGGGAGAGGAAAAACTGTTTTTT. This codes for CASGTGAAGEEKLFF.